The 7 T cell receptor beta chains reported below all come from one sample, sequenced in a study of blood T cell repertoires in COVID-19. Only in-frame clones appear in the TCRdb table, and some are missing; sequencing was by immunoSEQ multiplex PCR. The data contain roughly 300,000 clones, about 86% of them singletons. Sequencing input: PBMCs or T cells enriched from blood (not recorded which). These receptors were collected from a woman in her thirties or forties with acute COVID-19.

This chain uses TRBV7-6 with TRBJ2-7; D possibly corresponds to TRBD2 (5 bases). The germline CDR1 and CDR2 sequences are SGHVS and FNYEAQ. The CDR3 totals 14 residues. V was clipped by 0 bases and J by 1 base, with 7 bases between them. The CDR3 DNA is TGTGCCAGCAGCTTAGCCGGCGGGTCCTACGAGCAGTACTTC. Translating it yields CASSLAGGSYEQYF.

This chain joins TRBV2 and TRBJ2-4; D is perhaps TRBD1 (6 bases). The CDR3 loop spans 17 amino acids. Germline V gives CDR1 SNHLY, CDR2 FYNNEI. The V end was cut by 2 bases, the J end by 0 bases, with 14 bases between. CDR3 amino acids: CASSESEQGRAKNIQYF. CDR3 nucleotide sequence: TGTGCCAGCAGTGAAAGTGAACAGGGACGAGCCAAAAACATTCAGTACTTC.

CDR3 coding DNA: TGTGCCACCAGCAGAGGGGGACAGGGATTCGGCCGCTATGGCTACACCTTC. This encodes CATSRGGQGFGRYGYTF. The V call is TRBV15, the J call TRBJ1-2; 9 bases are a match to TRBD1. The trim removed 1 base at V and 4 bases at J, leaving 10 bases unmatched. Germline V gene sequence: CDR1 LNHNV, CDR2 YYDKDF (reference sequence). The CDR3 consists of 17 residues.

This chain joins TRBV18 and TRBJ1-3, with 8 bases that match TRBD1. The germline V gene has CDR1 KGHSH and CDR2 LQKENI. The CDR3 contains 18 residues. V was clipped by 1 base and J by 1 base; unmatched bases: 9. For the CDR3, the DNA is TGTGCCAGCTCACCACGCATCGGACAGGGCAGGTCTGGAAACACCATATATTTT. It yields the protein CASSPRIGQGRSGNTIYF.

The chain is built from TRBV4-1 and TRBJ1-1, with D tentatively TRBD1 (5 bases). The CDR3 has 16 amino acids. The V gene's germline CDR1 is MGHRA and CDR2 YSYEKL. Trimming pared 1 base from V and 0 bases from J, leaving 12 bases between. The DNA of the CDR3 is TGCGCCAGCAGCCAAGCGTGGGGGGGTCTGAACACTGAAGCTTTCTTT. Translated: CASSQAWGGLNTEAFF.

The CDR3 DNA follows: TGTGCCAGCAGCTTGGGCTCGTCGGCTCGCCCTAGGGAGCAGTACTTC. This translates into CASSLGSSARPREQYF. The rearrangement links TRBV5-8 to TRBJ2-7; the D is unclear. Germline CDR1 is SGHTS and CDR2 is YDEGEE. V was pared by 0 bases and J by 7 bases, with 20 bases between. The CDR3 extends over 16 amino acids.

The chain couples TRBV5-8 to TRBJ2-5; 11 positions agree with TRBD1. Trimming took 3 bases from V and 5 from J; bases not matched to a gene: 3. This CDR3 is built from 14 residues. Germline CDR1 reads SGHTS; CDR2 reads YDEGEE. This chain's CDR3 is CASSSDRGRETQYF. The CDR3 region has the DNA TGTGCCAGCAGCTCGGACAGGGGGCGGGAGACCCAGTACTTC.